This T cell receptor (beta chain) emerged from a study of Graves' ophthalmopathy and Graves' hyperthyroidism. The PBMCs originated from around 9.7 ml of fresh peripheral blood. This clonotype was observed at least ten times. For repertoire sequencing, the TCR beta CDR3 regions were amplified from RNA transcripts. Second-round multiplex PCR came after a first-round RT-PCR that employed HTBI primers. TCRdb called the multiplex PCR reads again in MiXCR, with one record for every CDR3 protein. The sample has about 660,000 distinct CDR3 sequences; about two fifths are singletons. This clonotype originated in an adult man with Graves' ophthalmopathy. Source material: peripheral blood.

The CDR3 DNA reads TGTGCCAGCAGCCAATCGAGAATGGGTCGGGAAAAACTGTTTTTT. It yields the protein CASSQSRMGREKLFF. This rearrangement joins TRBV14 to TRBJ1-4; D unclear. This CDR3 is built from 15 residues. Germline V gene lookup returns CDR1 SGHDN and CDR2 FVKESK. Deletions cut 2 bases from V and 8 bases from J, with 15 bases between.